Below are 24 T cell receptor beta chains sequenced from a single sample in a study of T cell responses to AZD1222 COVID-19 vaccine. The assay was immunoSEQ multiplex PCR, and TCRdb's table has in-frame clones only and misses some. The table lists approximately 99,000 clones, about 86% of them singletons. Sequencing was performed on peripheral blood, taken on day 0 of AZD1222 vaccination. The receptor set was obtained from an adult in good health.

This clone was detected only a few times. The chain couples TRBV2 to TRBJ2-3; 11 bases line up with TRBD2. V was pared by 4 bases and J by 1 base, with 7 bases of the junction left unmatched. The CDR3 is 17 residues long. The germline CDR1 and CDR2 sequences are SNHLY and FYNNEI. CDR3 loop: CASSVLAGGRGTDTQYF. CDR3 coding DNA: TGTGCCAGCAGTGTGCTAGCGGGGGGACGCGGCACAGATACGCAGTATTTT.

This clone came up once. This chain links TRBV5-4 with TRBJ1-3; D is ambiguous. V dropped 4 bases and J dropped 0 bases, with 11 bases sitting between them. The CDR3 loop spans 15 amino acids. Germline CDR1 and CDR2: SGHNT and YYREEE (reference sequence). The CDR3 here is CASSLAQSSGNTIYF. Written as DNA, the CDR3 is TGTGCCAGCAGCCTGGCACAGAGCTCTGGAAACACCATATATTTT.

Notes on this clone: The sample contains more than one DNA sequence encoding this CDR3. The chain links TRBV9 to TRBJ1-5; maybe TRBD1 (5 bases). Trimming removed 0 bases at V and 4 bases at J, with 8 bases between. The CDR3 length is 14 residues. Germline CDR1 and CDR2: SGDLS and YYNGEE. For the CDR3, the DNA is TGTGCCAGCAGCGTAGGGCAGGGTAATCAGCCCCAGCATTTT. This encodes CASSVGQGNQPQHF.

The chain links TRBV5-1 to TRBJ2-3; a weak D match, TRBD2 (7 bases). Germline V lookup: CDR1 SGHRS, CDR2 YFSETQ. The CDR3 is made up of 14 amino acids. V was pared by 0 bases and J by 4 bases, with 9 bases between. CDR3: CASSLVRGPDTQYF. DNA of the CDR3: TGCGCCAGCAGCTTGGTGCGGGGGCCAGATACGCAGTATTTT.

The J gene is TRBJ2-1, the V gene TRBV5-1, with 10 nucleotides matching TRBD2. V was clipped by 4 bases and J by 3 bases; unmatched bases: 4. The CDR3 is 15 amino acids. CDR1 and CDR2 (germline): SGHRS, YFSETQ. The CDR3 reads CASSPASGGYNEQFF. In nucleotides, the CDR3 is TGCGCCAGCAGCCCGGCTAGCGGGGGCTACAATGAGCAGTTCTTC.

In this sample, this clone turned up once. V is TRBV3-1 (or the pseudogene TRBV3-2) and J is TRBJ2-3; D unresolved. Germline-derived CDR1 and CDR2 are LGHDT and YNNKEL (reference sequence). Trimming removed 0 bases at V and 4 bases at J, with 11 bases between. This CDR3 region has 15 residues. The CDR3, as DNA: TGTGCCAGCAGCCAAGATGCTAGGGTTTCAGATACGCAGTATTTT. Translated, it gives CASSQDARVSDTQYF.

This clone is a singleton in its sample. The chain combines TRBV6-5 with TRBJ1-1; D may be TRBD1 (6 bases). V was cut by 4 bases and J by 6 bases, with 21 bases left in between. The CDR3 loop spans 16 amino acids. Germline values: CDR1 MNHEY, CDR2 SVGAGI. Written as DNA, the CDR3 is TGTGCCAGCAGTTGGTCCACAGGGAGTAGTATCGCTGAAGCTTTCTTT. It yields the protein CASSWSTGSSIAEAFF.

V gene TRBV30 combines with J gene TRBJ2-5; D is unclear. This CDR3 has 12 residues. Trimming stripped 3 bases from V and 2 bases from J, with 7 bases between. Germline CDR1 and CDR2: GTSNPN and SVGIG (reference sequence). The CDR3 sequence: CAWSLGQETQYF. The CDR3 DNA reads TGTGCCTGGAGCCTGGGGCAAGAGACCCAGTACTTC.

The chain is built from TRBV11-2 and TRBJ1-4; 10 positions match TRBD1. From germline, CDR1 is SGHAT and CDR2 FQNNGV. This CDR3 is 14 amino acids long. V lost 1 base and J lost 7; bases outside the gene matches: 0. The CDR3 coding sequence is TGTGCCAGCAGCTTAGGACAGGGGGCTGAAAAACTGTTTTTT. The encoded protein is CASSLGQGAEKLFF. Based on the CDR3 plus reference TRBV11-2 and TRBJ1-4, the full variable domain is EAGVAQSPRYKIIEKRQSVAFWCNPISGHATLYWYQQILGQGPKLLIQFQNNGVVDDSQLPKDRFSAERLKGVDSTLKIQPAKLEDSAVYLCASSLGQGAEKLFFGSGTQLSVL.

The chain combines TRBV11-1 with TRBJ1-2; the D is unclear. V was trimmed by 4 bases and J by 6 bases, leaving 6 bases between them. CDR3 length: 11 residues. Germline CDR1 reads SGHAT; CDR2 reads FQDESV (reference sequence). CDR3 bases: TGTGCCAGCAGCTCAAGGGATGGCTACACCTTC. Its translation: CASSSRDGYTF. The complete variable domain, with remaining parts taken from reference TRBV11-1 and TRBJ1-2, reads EAEVAQSPRYKITEKSQAVAFWCDPISGHATLYWYRQILGQGPELLVQFQDESVVDDSQLPKDRFSAERLKGVDSTLKIQPAELGDSAMYLCASSSRDGYTFGSGTRLTVV.

This chain connects TRBV5-1 to TRBJ1-2; D is unclear. CDR1 and CDR2 from the germline V gene are SGHRS and YFSETQ. The CDR3 spans 14 residues. Trimming took 4 bases from V and 4 from J, leaving 14 bases between them. CDR3 in amino acids: CASSPVSDSYGYTF. In DNA, the CDR3 is TGCGCCAGCAGCCCGGTCTCAGACTCCTATGGCTACACCTTC.

J is TRBJ1-2 and V is TRBV19; D call uncertain. Per germline, CDR1 LNHDA and CDR2 SQIVND (reference sequence). The V end was cut by 5 bases, the J end by 2 bases, with 9 bases between. The CDR3 contains 13 residues. DNA for the CDR3: TGTGCCAGTAGTTTTCAGGAAAACTATGGCTACACCTTC. It is translated as CASSFQENYGYTF.

V gene TRBV29-1 combines with J gene TRBJ1-4; D possibly corresponds to TRBD1 (6 bases). The germline V gene has CDR1 SQVTM and CDR2 ANQGSEA. There are 14 residues in the CDR3. V was pared by 6 bases and J by 8 bases, with 19 bases between. CDR3 amino acids: CSVAVGGLGEKLFF. In DNA, the CDR3 is TGCAGCGTGGCGGTGGGGGGGCTTGGAGAAAAACTGTTTTTT.

The chain couples TRBV19 to TRBJ1-1; D is perhaps TRBD1 (6 bases). The CDR3 runs to 14 residues. V was trimmed by 10 bases and J by 6 bases, leaving 21 bases between them. Germline V gives CDR1 LNHDA, CDR2 SQIVND (reference sequence). In DNA, the CDR3 is TGTGCCACAATGGACAGCATAAATGGCGCTGAAGCTTTCTTT. Residues: CATMDSINGAEAFF.

The rearrangement joins TRBV7-8 to TRBJ1-2; D is uncertain. This CDR3 is 14 amino acids long. Trimming removed 8 bases from V and 8 bases from J, with 21 bases in between. Germline values: CDR1 SGHVS, CDR2 FQNEAQ. The CDR3 DNA reads as TGTGCCAGCTCCCCAAGGGATACCACGTCAGGCTACACCTTC. It is translated as CASSPRDTTSGYTF.

The V and J genes are TRBV5-1 and TRBJ1-1; possible D gene TRBD1, 5 bases. Germline lookup yields CDR1 SGHRS and CDR2 YFSETQ. The CDR3 sequence is 18 residues long. V lost 0 bases and J lost 0, with 18 bases in between. CDR3 sequence: CASSLAGPRLPMNTEAFF. The CDR3 DNA sequence: TGCGCCAGCAGCTTGGCGGGGCCGCGGCTGCCCATGAACACTGAAGCTTTCTTT.

This clone came up once. CDR3: CASSYRTGGPETQYF. The CDR3 DNA reads as TGTGCCAGCAGCTACCGGACAGGGGGGCCCGAGACCCAGTACTTC. The chain is built from TRBV5-4 and TRBJ2-5; 10 nucleotides agree with TRBD1. The germline gives CDR1 SGHNT, CDR2 YYREEE (reference sequence). Germline trimming cut 3 bases from V and 5 bases from J; bases unmatched to any gene: 7. There are 15 residues in the CDR3. The full variable domain, rest sourced from reference TRBV5-4 and TRBJ2-5, is ETGVTQSPTHLIKTRGQQVTLRCSSQSGHNTVSWYQQALGQGPQFIFQYYREEENGRGNFPPRFSGLQFPNYSSELNVNALELDDSALYLCASSYRTGGPETQYFGPGTRLLVL.

This chain uses TRBV7-8 with TRBJ1-4, with TRBD1 matching 10 bases. The CDR3 runs to 16 residues. Per germline, CDR1 SGHVS and CDR2 FQNEAQ. The V and J ends lost 4 bases and 10 bases, in that order; junction bases with no gene match: 12. The CDR3 DNA is TGTGCCAGCAGCTGGGGGACAGGGGCCACCCAGGGAAAACTGTTTTTT. Translating it yields CASSWGTGATQGKLFF.

In regard to this clone: The same CDR3 also results from other DNA sequences found in this sample. The chain employs TRBV7-2 and TRBJ1-4; no clear D gene. Trimming took off 5 bases at V and 0 bases at J, with 10 bases between the two ends. Looked up from germline, CDR1 is SGHTA and CDR2 is FQGNSA. The CDR3 sequence is 15 residues long. DNA of the CDR3: TGTGCCAGCAGCCCAGGCCCTGCAACTAATGAAAAACTGTTTTTT. Encoded protein: CASSPGPATNEKLFF.

The V gene is TRBV5-1, the J gene TRBJ2-7; 7 nucleotides match TRBD1. The CDR3 runs 15 residues. Looked up from germline, CDR1 is SGHRS and CDR2 is YFSETQ. J was trimmed by 1 base and V by 2 bases; bases with no gene match: 6. CDR3 DNA sequence: TGCGCCAGCAGCTTCCACGGGACAGCTTCCTACGAGCAGTACTTC. Translated: CASSFHGTASYEQYF. Full variable domain (remainder filled in from reference TRBV5-1 and TRBJ2-7): KAGVTQTPRYLIKTRGQQVTLSCSPISGHRSVSWYQQTPGQGLQFLFEYFSETQRNKGNFPGRFSGRQFSNSRSEMNVSTLELGDSALYLCASSFHGTASYEQYFGPGTRLTVT.

A single count supports this clone. The rearrangement joins TRBV28 to TRBJ1-2; the D gene is possibly TRBD1 (6 bases). V lost 7 bases and J lost 7, with 16 bases in between. Germline lookup yields CDR1 MDHEN and CDR2 SYDVKM. The CDR3 is made up of 13 amino acids. CDR3 amino acids: CASTERQDGGYTF. CDR3 nucleotide sequence: TGTGCCAGCACCGAGAGACAGGATGGTGGCTACACCTTC.

This rearrangement joins TRBV21-1 to TRBJ1-5; the tabulated D call, TRBD1, remains unverified against the DNA. TRBV21-1 is described as a pseudogene. This CDR3 region has 17 residues. CDR3 DNA: TGTGCCAGCAGCAAAGAAGGGACAGGGGACGGCAATCAGCCCCAGCATTTT. It is translated as CASSKEGTGDGNQPQHF.

The chain links TRBV2 to TRBJ1-5; tentative D call: TRBD1 (5 bases). V dropped 6 bases and J dropped 2 bases, with 11 bases sitting between them. The length of the CDR3 is 14 residues. Per the germline V gene, CDR1 is SNHLY and CDR2 is FYNNEI. CDR3 in DNA: TGTGCCAGCAGCACTGGGGGGGGCAATCAGCCCCAGCATTTT. This sequence encodes CASSTGGGNQPQHF. The full variable domain, completed using reference TRBV2 and TRBJ1-5, is EPEVTQTPSHQVTQMGQEVILRCVPISNHLYFYWYRQILGQKVEFLVSFYNNEISEKSEIFDDQFSVERPDGSNFTLKIRSTKLEDSAMYFCASSTGGGNQPQHFGDGTRLSIL.

The chain recombines TRBV7-9 with TRBJ2-5, with D possibly being TRBD2 (5 bases). The CDR3 spans 15 residues. The germline V gene encodes CDR1 SEHNR and CDR2 FQNEAQ (reference sequence). V shed 4 bases and J shed 5 bases, with 17 bases lying between them. Here the CDR3 reads CASSSFDWERETQYF. Written as DNA, the CDR3 is TGTGCCAGCAGCTCCTTCGACTGGGAGCGGGAGACCCAGTACTTC.